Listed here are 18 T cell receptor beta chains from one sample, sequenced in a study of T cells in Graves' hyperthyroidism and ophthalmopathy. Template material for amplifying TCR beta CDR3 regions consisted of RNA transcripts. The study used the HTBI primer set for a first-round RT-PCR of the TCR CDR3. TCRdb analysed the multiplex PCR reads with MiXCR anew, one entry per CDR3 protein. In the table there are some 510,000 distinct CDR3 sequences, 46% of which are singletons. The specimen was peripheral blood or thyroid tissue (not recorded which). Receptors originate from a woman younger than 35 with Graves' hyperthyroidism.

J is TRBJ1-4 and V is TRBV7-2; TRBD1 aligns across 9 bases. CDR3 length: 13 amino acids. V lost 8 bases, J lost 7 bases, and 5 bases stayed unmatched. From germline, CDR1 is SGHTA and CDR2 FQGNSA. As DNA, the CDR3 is TGTGCCAGCGAACAGGGGGCGCGTGAAAAACTGTTTTTT. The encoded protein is CASEQGAREKLFF.

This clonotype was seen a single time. The CDR3 region has the DNA TGCAGTGTCGAAACAGGGGACGAGCAGTACTTC. Its protein product is CSVETGDEQYF. The V and J genes are TRBV29-1 and TRBJ2-7, with 7 bases identical to TRBD1. Germline V gives CDR1 SQVTM, CDR2 ANQGSEA. This CDR3 is built from 11 residues.

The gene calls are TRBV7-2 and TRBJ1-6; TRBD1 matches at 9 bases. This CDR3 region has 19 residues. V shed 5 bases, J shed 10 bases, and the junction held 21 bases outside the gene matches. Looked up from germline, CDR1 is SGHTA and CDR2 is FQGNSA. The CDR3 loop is CASSVHTLSAGTGTSPLHF. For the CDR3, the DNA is TGTGCCAGCAGCGTACACACCCTGTCCGCCGGGACAGGGACATCACCCCTCCACTTT.

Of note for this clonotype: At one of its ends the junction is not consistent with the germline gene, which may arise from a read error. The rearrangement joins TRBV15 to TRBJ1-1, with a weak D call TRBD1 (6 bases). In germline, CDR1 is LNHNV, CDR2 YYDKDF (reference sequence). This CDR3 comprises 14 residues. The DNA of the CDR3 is TGTGCCACCAGCGGGGGGACCGGGGACACTGATGCTTTCTTT. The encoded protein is CATSGGTGDTDAFF.

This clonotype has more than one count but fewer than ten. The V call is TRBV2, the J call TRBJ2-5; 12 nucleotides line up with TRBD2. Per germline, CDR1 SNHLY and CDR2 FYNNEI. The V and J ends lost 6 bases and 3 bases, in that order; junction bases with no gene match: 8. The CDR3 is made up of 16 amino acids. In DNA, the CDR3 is TGTGCCAGCAGCCCCCGGGGACTAGCGGGCAAAGAGACCCAGTACTTC. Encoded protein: CASSPRGLAGKETQYF.

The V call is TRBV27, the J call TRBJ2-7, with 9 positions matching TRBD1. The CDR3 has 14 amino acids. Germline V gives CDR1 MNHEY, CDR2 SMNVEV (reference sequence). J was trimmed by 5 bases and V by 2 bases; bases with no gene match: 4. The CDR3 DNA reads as TGTGCCAGCAGTTTAAACAGGGGGCATCACGAGCAGTACTTC. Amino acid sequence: CASSLNRGHHEQYF.

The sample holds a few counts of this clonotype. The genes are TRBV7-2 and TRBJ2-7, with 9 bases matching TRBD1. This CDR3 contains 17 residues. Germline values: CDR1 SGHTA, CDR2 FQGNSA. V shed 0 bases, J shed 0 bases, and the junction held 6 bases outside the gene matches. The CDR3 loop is CASSLAEGQGSSYEQYF. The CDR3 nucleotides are TGTGCCAGCAGCTTAGCCGAAGGACAGGGGAGCTCCTACGAGCAGTACTTC.

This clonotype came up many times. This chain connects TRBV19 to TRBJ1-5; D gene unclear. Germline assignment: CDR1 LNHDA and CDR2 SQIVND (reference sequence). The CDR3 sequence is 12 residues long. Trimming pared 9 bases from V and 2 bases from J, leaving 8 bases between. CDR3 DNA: TGTGCCAGCAGTGAGGGCAATCAGCCCCAGCATTTT. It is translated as CASSEGNQPQHF.

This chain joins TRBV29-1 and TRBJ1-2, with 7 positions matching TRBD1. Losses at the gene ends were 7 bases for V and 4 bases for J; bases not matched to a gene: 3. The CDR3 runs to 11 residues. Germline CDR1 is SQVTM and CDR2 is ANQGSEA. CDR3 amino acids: CSDRGGYGYTF. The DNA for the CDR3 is TGCAGCGACAGGGGTGGCTATGGCTACACCTTC.

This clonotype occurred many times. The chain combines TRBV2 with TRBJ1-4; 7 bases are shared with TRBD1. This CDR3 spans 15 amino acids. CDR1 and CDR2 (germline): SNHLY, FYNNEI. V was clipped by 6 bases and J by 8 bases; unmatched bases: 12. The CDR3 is CASSRRTGGEEKLFF. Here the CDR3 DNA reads TGTGCCAGCAGCCGCCGGACAGGAGGGGAAGAAAAACTGTTTTTT.

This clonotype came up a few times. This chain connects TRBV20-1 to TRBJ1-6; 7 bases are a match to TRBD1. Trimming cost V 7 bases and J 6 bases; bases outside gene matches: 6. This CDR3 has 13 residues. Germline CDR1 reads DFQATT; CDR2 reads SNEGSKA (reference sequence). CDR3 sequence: CSVRTGSNSPLHF. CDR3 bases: TGCAGTGTCCGGACAGGCAGTAATTCACCCCTCCACTTT.

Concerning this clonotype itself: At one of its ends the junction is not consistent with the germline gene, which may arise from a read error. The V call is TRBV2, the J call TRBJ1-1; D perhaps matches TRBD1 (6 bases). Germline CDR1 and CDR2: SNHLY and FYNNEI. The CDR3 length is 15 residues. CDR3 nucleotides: TGTGCCGGCAGTGCCCAACAGGGAGTCTCCACTGAAGCTTTCTTT. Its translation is CAGSAQQGVSTEAFF.

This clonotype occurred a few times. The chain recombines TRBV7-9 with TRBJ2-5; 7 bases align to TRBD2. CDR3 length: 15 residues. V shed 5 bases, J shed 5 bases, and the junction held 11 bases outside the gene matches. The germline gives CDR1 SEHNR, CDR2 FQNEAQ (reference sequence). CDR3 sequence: CASSPLGEGIETQYF. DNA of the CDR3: TGTGCCAGCAGCCCCTTGGGGGAGGGGATCGAGACCCAGTACTTC.

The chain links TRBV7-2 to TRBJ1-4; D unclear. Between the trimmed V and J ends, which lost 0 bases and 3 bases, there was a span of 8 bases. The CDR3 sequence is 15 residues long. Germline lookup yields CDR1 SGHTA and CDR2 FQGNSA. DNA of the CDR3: TGTGCCAGCAGCTTAGCGCCGACATCTAATGAAAAACTGTTTTTT. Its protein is CASSLAPTSNEKLFF.

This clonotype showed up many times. The CDR3 DNA reads TGTGCCACTAACCGACCGGGGGACGCTGAAGCTTTCTTT. Translating it yields CATNRPGDAEAFF. The chain couples TRBV24-1 to TRBJ1-1; D perhaps matches TRBD1 (5 bases). With 10 bases removed from V and 6 bases from J, the gap between germline ends came to 17 bases. Germline V gene sequence: CDR1 KGHDR, CDR2 SFDVKD. The CDR3 is made up of 13 amino acids.

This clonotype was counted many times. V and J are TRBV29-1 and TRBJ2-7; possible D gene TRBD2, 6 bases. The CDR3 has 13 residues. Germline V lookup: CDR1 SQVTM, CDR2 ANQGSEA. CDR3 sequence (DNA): TGCGGGGCGGCTGGAGGGGACCGCTACGAGCAGTACTTC. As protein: CGAAGGDRYEQYF.

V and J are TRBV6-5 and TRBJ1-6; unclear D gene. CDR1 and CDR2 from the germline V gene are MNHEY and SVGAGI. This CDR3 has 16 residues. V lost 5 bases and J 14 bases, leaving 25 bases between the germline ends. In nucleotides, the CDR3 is TGTGCCAGCAGTCCGACTGGAGGCCTTCCCAATTGGTCCCTCCACTTT. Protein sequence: CASSPTGGLPNWSLHF.

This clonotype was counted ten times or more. The CDR3 nucleotides are TGTGCCAGCAGTCAGGGTCAGGGCAATCAGCCCCAGCATTTT. It specifies CASSQGQGNQPQHF. The rearrangement joins TRBV7-2 to TRBJ1-5; TRBD1 might be the D (5 bases). The CDR3 covers 14 residues. Trimming cost V 6 bases and J 2 bases, with 11 bases left between them. Looked up from germline, CDR1 is SGHTA and CDR2 is FQGNSA.